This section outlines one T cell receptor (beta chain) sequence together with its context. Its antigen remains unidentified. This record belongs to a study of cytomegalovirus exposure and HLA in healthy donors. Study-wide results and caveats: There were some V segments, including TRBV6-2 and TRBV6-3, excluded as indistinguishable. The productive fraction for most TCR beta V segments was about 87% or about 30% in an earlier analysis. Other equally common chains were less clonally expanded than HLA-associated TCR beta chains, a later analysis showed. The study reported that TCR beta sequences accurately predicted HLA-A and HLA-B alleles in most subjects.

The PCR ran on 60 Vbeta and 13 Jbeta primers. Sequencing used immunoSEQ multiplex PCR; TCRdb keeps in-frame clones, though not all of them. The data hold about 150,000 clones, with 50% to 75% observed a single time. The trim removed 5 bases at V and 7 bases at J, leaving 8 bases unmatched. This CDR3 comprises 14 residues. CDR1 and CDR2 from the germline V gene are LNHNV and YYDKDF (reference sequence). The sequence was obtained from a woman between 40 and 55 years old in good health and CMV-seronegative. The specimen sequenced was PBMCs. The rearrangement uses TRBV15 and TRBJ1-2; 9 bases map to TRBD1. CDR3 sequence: CATSRGQGSFGYTF. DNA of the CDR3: TGTGCCACCAGCCGAGGACAGGGGAGTTTTGGCTACACCTTC.